Below, one TCR beta chain is given with its context. Original analysis: From reference gene primer amplification, estimates of nucleated cell counts were derived. Some clones are missing from TCRdb's copy, which holds only in-frame ones; the method was immunoSEQ multiplex PCR. The V and J calls and clone size are taken from that table; D and trimming were inferred from the DNA. The sample has more than 200,000 clones, around 89% seen once. These data originate in a study of blood T cell repertoires in COVID-19. Study information: Acute and convalescent COVID-19 samples came from the United States, Italy and Spain.

The V end was cut by 3 bases, the J end by 4 bases, with 13 bases between. CDR3 size: 14 residues. The germline V gene has CDR1 LNHDA and CDR2 SQIVND (reference sequence). Individuals aged 18 to 89 years were recruited from 24 US areas. Cohorts were determined from participant-reported clinical history. This sequence originates from a woman aged 30 to 39 who had recovered from COVID-19. Sequenced: PBMCs or T cells enriched from blood (not recorded which). The chain joins TRBV19 to TRBJ2-7, with TRBD1 as a possible D gene (6 bases). CDR3 sequence reads: CASSISAGEYEQYF. The DNA for the CDR3 is TGTGCCAGTAGTATCTCGGCAGGGGAGTACGAGCAGTACTTC.